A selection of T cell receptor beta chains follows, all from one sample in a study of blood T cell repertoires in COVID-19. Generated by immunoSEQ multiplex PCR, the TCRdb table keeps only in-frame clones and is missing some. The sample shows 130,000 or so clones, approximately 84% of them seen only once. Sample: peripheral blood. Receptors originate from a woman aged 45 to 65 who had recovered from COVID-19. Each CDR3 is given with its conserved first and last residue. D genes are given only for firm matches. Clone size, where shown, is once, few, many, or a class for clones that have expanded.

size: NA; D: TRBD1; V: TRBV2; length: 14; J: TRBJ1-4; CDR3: CASILDRVYEKLFF; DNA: TGTGCCAGCATTCTGGACAGGGTCTATGAAAAACTGTTTTTT
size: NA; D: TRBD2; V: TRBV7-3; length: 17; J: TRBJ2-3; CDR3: CASSNGLSGGAADTQYF; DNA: TGTGCCAGCAGCAACGGACTCAGCGGGGGGGCTGCAGATACGCAGTATTTT
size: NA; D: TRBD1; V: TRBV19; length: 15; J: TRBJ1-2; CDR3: CASSISSTGFYGYTF; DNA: TGTGCCAGTAGTATTTCTTCGACAGGGTTCTATGGCTACACCTTC
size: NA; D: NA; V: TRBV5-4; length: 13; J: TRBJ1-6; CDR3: CASNVQGNSPLHF; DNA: TGTGCCAGCAATGTCCAGGGGAATTCACCCCTCCACTTT
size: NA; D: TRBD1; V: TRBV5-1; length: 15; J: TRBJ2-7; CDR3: CASSWAGTEIYEQYF; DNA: TGCGCCAGCAGCTGGGCCGGGACAGAGATCTACGAGCAGTACTTC
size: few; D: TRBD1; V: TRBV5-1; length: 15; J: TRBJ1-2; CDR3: CASSRGTGSGYGYTF; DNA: TGCGCCAGCAGCCGTGGGACAGGGTCGGGCTATGGCTACACCTTC
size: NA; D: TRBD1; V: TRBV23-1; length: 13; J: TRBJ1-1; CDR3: CASSDRVVAEAFF; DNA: TGCGCCAGCAGTGACAGGGTGGTAGCTGAAGCTTTCTTT
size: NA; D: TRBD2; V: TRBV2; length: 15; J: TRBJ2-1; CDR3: CASRRLAGSYNEQFF; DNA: TGTGCCAGCAGAAGACTAGCGGGTTCCTACAATGAGCAGTTCTTC
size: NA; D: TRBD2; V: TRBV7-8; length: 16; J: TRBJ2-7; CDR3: CASSLAAGVISYEQYF; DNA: TGTGCCAGCAGCTTAGCGGCGGGAGTAATTTCCTACGAGCAGTACTTC
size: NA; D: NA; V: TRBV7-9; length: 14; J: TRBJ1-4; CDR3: CASSLEQAQEKLFF; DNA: TGTGCCAGCAGCTTAGAACAGGCTCAGGAAAAACTGTTTTTT
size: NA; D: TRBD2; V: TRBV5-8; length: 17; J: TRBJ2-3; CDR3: CASSLFGLAGSTDTQYF; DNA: TGTGCCAGCAGCCTTTTTGGACTAGCGGGAAGCACAGATACGCAGTATTTT
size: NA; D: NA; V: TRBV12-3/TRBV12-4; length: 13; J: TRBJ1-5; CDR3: CASSQSRNQPQHF; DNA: TGTGCCAGCAGTCAAAGTAGAAATCAGCCCCAGCATTTT
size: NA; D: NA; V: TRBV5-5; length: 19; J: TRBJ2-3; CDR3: CASSLGPPRSGIYTDTQYF; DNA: TGTGCCAGCAGCTTGGGTCCTCCTCGTAGCGGAATTTACACAGATACGCAGTATTTT
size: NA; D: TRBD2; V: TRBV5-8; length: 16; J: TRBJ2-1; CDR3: CASSSDTSGGKGEQFF; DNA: TGTGCCAGCAGCTCGGACACTAGCGGGGGTAAAGGTGAGCAGTTCTTC
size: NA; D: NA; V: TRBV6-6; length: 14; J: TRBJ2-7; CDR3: CASTIDRDIYEQYF; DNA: TGTGCCAGCACTATAGACCGTGACATTTACGAGCAGTACTTC
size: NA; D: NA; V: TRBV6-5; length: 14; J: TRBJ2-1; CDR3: CASSYNQGFYEQFF; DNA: TGTGCCAGCAGTTACAACCAGGGGTTCTATGAGCAGTTCTTC
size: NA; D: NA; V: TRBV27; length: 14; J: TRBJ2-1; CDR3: CASSLQGRVGEQFF; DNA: TGTGCCAGCAGTTTACAGGGGCGGGTGGGTGAGCAGTTCTTC
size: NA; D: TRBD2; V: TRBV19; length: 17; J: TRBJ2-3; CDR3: CASSTAVVAGGGDTQYF; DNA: TGTGCCAGTAGTACCGCTGTCGTAGCGGGAGGAGGAGATACGCAGTATTTT
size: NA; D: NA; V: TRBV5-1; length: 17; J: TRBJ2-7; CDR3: CASTGQGLNLGSYEQYF; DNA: TGCGCCAGTACTGGACAGGGACTAAATCTTGGCTCCTACGAGCAGTACTTC
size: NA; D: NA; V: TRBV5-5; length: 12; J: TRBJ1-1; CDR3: CASNAYPTEAFF; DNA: TGTGCCAGCAACGCCTATCCGACTGAAGCTTTCTTT
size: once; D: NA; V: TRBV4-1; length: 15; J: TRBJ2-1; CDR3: CASSQEGEAYNEQFF; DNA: TGCGCCAGCAGCCAGGAGGGTGAGGCCTACAATGAGCAGTTCTTC
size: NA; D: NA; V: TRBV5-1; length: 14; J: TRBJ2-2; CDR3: CASSPGGNTGELFF; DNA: TGCGCCAGCAGTCCAGGAGGGAACACCGGGGAGCTGTTTTTT
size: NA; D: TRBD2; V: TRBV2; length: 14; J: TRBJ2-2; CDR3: CASKSRGSTGELFF; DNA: TGTGCCAGCAAGTCGCGGGGGAGTACCGGGGAGCTGTTTTTT
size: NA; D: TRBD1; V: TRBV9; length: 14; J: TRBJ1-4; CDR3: CASSVAGGDEKLFF; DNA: TGTGCCAGCAGCGTAGCAGGGGGCGACGAAAAACTGTTTTTT
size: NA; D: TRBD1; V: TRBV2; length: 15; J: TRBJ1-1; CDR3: CASSLRDRGDTEAFF; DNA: TGTGCCAGCAGTCTCCGGGACAGGGGAGATACTGAAGCTTTCTTT
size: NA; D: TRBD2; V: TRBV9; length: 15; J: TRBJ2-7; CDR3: CASSVSSGRAYEQYF; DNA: TGTGCCAGCAGCGTTTCTAGCGGGAGGGCCTACGAGCAGTACTTC
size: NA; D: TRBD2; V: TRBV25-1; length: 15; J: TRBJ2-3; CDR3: CASSELGGRTDTQYF; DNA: TGTGCCAGCAGTGAATTGGGCGGGAGGACAGATACGCAGTATTTT
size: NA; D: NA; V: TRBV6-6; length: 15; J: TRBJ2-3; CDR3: CASSYLGSSTDTQYF; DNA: TGTGCCAGCAGTTATCTAGGAAGCAGCACAGATACGCAGTATTTT
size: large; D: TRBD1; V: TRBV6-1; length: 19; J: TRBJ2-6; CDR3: CASSAGTGVLDSGANVLTF; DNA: TGTGCCAGCAGTGCCGGGACAGGGGTGTTGGACTCTGGGGCCAACGTCCTGACTTTC
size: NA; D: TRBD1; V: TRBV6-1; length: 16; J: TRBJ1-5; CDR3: CASSDRDRVPNQPQHF; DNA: TGTGCCAGCAGTGACCGGGACAGGGTTCCCAATCAGCCCCAGCATTTT
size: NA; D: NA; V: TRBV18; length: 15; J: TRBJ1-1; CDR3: CASSPPGGSRTEAFF; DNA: TGTGCCAGCTCACCACCCGGGGGTTCTCGGACTGAAGCTTTCTTT
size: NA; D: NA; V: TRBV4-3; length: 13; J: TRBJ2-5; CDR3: CASSQDQGETQYF; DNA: TGCGCCAGCAGCCAAGATCAGGGGGAGACCCAGTACTTC
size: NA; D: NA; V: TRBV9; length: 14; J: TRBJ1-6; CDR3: CASSVDSDNSPLHF; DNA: TGTGCCAGCAGCGTAGACAGTGATAATTCACCCCTCCACTTT
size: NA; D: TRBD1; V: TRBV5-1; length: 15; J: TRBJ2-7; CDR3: CASSLGPGGTYEQYF; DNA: TGCGCCAGCAGCCTCGGCCCAGGGGGCACCTACGAGCAGTACTTC
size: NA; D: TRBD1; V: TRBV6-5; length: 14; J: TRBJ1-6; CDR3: CASRYRDRNSPLHF; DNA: TGTGCCAGCAGGTACCGGGACAGGAATTCACCCCTCCACTTT
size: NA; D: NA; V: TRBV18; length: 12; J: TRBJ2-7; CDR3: CASSPPGGEQYF; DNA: TGTGCCAGCTCACCACCAGGGGGCGAGCAGTACTTC
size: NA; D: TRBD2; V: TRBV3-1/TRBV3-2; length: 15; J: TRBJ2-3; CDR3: CASSPLGLAVDTQYF; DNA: TGTGCCAGCAGCCCTCTTGGGCTAGCGGTGGATACGCAGTATTTT
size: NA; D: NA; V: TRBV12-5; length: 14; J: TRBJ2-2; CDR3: CASGTSRRTGELFF; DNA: TGTGCTAGTGGTACCTCCCGCCGGACCGGGGAGCTGTTTTTT
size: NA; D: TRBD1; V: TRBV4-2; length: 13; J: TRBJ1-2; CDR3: CASSQGRGDGYTF; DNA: TGTGCCAGCAGCCAAGGCAGGGGGGACGGCTACACCTTC
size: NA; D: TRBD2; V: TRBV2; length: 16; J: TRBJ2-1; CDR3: CASSAEGLAGSNEQFF; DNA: TGTGCCAGCAGCGCGGAGGGACTAGCGGGATCCAATGAGCAGTTCTTC
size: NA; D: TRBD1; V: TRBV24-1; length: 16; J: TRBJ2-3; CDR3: CATSDIGTGAEDTQYF; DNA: TGTGCCACCAGTGACATAGGGACAGGAGCGGAGGATACGCAGTATTTT
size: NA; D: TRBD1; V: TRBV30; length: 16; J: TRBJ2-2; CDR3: CAWSKPGQGGTGELFF; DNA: TGTGCCTGGAGTAAACCGGGACAGGGGGGCACCGGGGAGCTGTTTTTT
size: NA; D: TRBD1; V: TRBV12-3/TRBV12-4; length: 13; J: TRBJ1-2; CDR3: CASSPYNRGGYTF; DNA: TGTGCCAGCAGTCCGTACAACAGGGGTGGCTACACCTTC
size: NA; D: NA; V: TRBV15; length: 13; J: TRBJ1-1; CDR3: CATSRDLDTEAFF; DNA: TGTGCCACCAGCAGAGATCTCGACACTGAAGCTTTCTTT
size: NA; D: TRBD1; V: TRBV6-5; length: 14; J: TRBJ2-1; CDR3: CATQMTGKYNEQFF; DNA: TGTGCCACCCAGATGACAGGGAAGTACAATGAGCAGTTCTTC
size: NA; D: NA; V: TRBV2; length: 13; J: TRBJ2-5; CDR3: CASSVGEQETQYF; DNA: TGTGCCAGCTCTGTTGGAGAACAAGAGACCCAGTACTTC
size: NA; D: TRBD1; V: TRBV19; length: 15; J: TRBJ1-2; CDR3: CASSLRDRVGYGYTF; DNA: TGTGCCAGTAGTCTACGGGACAGGGTGGGGTATGGCTACACCTTC
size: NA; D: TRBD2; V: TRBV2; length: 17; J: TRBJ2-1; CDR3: CASRERFSMAGGHEQFF; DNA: TGTGCCAGCAGGGAACGTTTTAGTATGGCGGGGGGGCATGAGCAGTTCTTC
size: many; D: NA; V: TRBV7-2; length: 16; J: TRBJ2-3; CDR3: CASSPRLTSATDTQYF; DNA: TGTGCCAGCAGCCCCCGACTGACTTCGGCCACAGATACGCAGTATTTT
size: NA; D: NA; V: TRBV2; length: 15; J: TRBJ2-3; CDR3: CASSETRLPTDTQYF; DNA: TGTGCCAGCAGTGAAACACGCTTGCCCACAGATACGCAGTATTTT
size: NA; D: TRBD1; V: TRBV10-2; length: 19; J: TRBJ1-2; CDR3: CASSDPTPGQGSNNYGYTF; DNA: TGCGCCAGCAGTGACCCTACTCCGGGACAGGGTTCCAATAACTATGGCTACACCTTC
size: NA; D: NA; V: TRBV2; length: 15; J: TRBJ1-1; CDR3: CASSSRPTVNTEAFF; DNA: TGTGCCAGCAGTTCTCGCCCAACAGTGAACACTGAAGCTTTCTTT
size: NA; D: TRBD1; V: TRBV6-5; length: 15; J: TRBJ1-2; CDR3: CASRAARQGSDGYTF; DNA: TGTGCCAGCCGCGCCGCAAGACAGGGGAGTGATGGCTACACCTTC